This paragraph reports one T cell receptor beta chain. In germline, CDR1 is LNHDA, CDR2 SQIVND (reference sequence). Trimming took 7 bases from V and 6 from J; bases not matched to a gene: 9. CDR3 length: 15 residues. Pre-surgery treatment included at least one anti-epileptic drug. The data stem from a study of brain T cells in children with intractable seizures. Assay used: immunoSEQ multiplex PCR; TCRdb lists only in-frame clones, some missing. The table includes around 80,000 clones, around 91% detected once. J is TRBJ1-6 and V is TRBV19, with TRBD1 identical over 7 bases. The sequence was obtained from a girl aged 2 to 10 with Rasmussen encephalitis and intractable seizures. The source was peripheral blood, collected at surgery. In nucleotides, the CDR3 is TGTGCCAGTACCCTCGGACAGGTCGGTAATTCACCCCTCCACTTT. It encodes CASTLGQVGNSPLHF.